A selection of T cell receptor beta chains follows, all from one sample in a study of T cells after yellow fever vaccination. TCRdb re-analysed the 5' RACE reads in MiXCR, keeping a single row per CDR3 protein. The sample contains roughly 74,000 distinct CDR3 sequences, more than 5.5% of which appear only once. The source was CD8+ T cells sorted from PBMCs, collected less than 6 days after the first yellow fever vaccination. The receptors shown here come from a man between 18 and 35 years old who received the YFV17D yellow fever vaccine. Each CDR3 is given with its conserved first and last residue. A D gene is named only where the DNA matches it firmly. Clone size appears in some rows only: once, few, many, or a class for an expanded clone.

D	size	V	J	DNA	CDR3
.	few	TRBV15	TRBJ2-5	TGTGCCACCAGCAGGGCCACACGGGGGTACCAAGAGACCCAGTACTTC	CATSRATRGYQETQYF
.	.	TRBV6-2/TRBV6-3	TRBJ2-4	TGTGCCAGCAGTTACCCCCATGGAGGCTCCTCCGGGGCCAAAAACATTCAGTACTTC	CASSYPHGGSSGAKNIQYF
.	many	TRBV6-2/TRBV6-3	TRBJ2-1	TGTGCCAGCAGCGCGTCTGGGTCCTACAATGAGCAGTTCTTC	CASSASGSYNEQFF
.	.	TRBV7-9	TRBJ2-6	TGTGCCAGCATCCAGGGGGGGGCCAACGTCCTGACTTTC	CASIQGGANVLTF
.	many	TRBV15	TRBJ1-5	TGTGCCACCAGCAGAGTGAGGTCTGGGAGGGGGGGTCAGCCCCAGCATTTT	CATSRVRSGRGGQPQHF
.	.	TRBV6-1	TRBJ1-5	TGTGCCAGCAGCCTACGGGAGGGGAATCAGCCCCAGCATTTT	CASSLREGNQPQHF
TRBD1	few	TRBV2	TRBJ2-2	TGTGCCAGCAGTGAAGCCGGACAGGCGGCCGGGGAGCTGTTTTTT	CASSEAGQAAGELFF
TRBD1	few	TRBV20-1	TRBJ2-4	TGCAGTGCTAGTACTACCGGGACAGGGTCCCCAAAAAACATTCAGTACTTC	CSASTTGTGSPKNIQYF
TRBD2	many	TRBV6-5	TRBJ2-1	TGTGCCAGCAGTTACCGGGCTAGCGGCGTGGCGGAGCAGTTCTTC	CASSYRASGVAEQFF
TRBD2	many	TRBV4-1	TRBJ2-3	TGCGCCAGCAGCCCAGCGGGGTACGGCACAGATACGCAGTATTTT	CASSPAGYGTDTQYF
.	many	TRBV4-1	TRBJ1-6	TGCGCCAGCAGCCAAGATTCCGTCATCAAACAGGGTTGGGGTAGTAGTTCACCCCTCCACTTT	CASSQDSVIKQGWGSSSPLHF
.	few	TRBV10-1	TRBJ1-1	TGCGCCAGCAGTGAATCCCAGGGCCCTATGAACACTGAAGCTTTCTTT	CASSESQGPMNTEAFF
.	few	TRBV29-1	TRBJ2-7	TGCAGCCCAAGGGAACCCCCTGAAGAGTCGGAGCAGTACTTC	CSPREPPEESEQYF
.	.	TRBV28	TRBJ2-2	TGTGCCAGCAGTTTCATAGGGAGCGCGAACACCGGGGAGCTGTTTTTT	CASSFIGSANTGELFF
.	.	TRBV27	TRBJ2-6	TGTGCCAGCAGTTCCACGGGACTTAATGGGGCCAACGTCCTGACTTTC	CASSSTGLNGANVLTF
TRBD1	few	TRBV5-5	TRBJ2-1	TGTGCCAGCAGCTGGACAGGTGTGGATTACAATGAGCAGTTCTTC	CASSWTGVDYNEQFF
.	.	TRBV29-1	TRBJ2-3	TGCAGCGTTGGCTCACGCATAGATACGCAGTATTTT	CSVGSRIDTQYF
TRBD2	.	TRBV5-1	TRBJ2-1	TGCGCCAGCAATCGGGGCGGGAGGGACAATGAGCAGTTCTTC	CASNRGGRDNEQFF
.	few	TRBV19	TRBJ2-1	TGTGCCAGTAGTATAGTTCACCCCGCGGATGAGCAGTTCTTC	CASSIVHPADEQFF
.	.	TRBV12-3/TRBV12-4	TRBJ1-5	TGTGCCAGCTCGGACGGGAATCAGCCCCAGCATTTT	CASSDGNQPQHF
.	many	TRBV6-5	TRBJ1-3	TGTGCCAGCAGCCCCTTCGTCCCCGGTTTCTCTGGAAACACCATATATTTT	CASSPFVPGFSGNTIYF
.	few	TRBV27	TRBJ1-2	TGTGCCAGCAGTTTTAGCCGGGTCTATGGCTACACCTTC	CASSFSRVYGYTF